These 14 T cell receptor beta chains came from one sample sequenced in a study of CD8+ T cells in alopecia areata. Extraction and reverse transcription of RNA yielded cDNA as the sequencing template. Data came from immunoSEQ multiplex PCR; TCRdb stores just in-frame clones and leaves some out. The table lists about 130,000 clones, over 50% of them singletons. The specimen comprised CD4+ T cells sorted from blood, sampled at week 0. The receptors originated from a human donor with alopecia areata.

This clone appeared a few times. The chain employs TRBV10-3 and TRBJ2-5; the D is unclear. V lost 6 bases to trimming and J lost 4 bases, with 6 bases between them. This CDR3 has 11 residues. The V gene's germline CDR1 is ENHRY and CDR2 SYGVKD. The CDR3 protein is CAIRGGETQYF. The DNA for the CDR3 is TGTGCCATCAGGGGTGGAGAGACCCAGTACTTC.

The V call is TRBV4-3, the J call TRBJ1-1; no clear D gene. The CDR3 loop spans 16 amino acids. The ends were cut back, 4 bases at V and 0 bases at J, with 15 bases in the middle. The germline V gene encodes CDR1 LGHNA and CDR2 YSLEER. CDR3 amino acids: CASSPHLDTMNTEAFF. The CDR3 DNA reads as TGCGCCAGCAGCCCCCATTTAGACACCATGAACACTGAAGCTTTCTTT.

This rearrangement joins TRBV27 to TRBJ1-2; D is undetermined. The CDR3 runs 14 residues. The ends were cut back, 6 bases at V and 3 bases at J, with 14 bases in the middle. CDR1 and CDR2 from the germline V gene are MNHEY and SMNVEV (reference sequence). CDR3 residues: CASSMTGSYYGYTF. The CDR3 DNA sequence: TGTGCCAGCAGCATGACGGGAAGCTACTATGGCTACACCTTC.

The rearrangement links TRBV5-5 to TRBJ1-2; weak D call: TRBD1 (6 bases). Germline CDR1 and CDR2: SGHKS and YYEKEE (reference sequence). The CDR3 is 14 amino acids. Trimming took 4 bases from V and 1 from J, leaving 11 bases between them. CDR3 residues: CASSRTAFNYGYTF. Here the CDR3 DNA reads TGTGCCAGCAGCCGGACAGCCTTTAACTATGGCTACACCTTC. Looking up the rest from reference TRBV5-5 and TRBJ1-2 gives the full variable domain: DAGVTQSPTHLIKTRGQQVTLRCSPISGHKSVSWYQQVLGQGPQFIFQYYEKEERGRGNFPDRFSARQFPNYSSELNVNALLLGDSALYLCASSRTAFNYGYTFGSGTRLTVV.

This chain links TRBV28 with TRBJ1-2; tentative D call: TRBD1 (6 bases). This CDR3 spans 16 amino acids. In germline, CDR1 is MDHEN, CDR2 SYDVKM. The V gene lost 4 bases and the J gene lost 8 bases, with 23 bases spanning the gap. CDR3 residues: CASSSLIEFRGRGYTF. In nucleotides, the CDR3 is TGTGCCAGCAGTTCCCTGATCGAGTTCAGGGGACGAGGCTACACCTTC.

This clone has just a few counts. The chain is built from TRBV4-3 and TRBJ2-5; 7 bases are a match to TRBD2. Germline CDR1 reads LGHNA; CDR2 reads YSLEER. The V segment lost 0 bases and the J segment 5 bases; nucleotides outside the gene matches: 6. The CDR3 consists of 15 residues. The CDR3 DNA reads TGCGCCAGCAGCCAAGACGGGAGGTCTCATGAGACCCAGTACTTC. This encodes CASSQDGRSHETQYF.

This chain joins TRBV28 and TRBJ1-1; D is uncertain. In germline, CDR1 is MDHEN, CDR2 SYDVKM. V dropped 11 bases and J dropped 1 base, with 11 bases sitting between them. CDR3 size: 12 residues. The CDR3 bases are TGTGCCGGTTCCCGGCCGAACACTGAAGCTTTCTTT. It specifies CAGSRPNTEAFF.

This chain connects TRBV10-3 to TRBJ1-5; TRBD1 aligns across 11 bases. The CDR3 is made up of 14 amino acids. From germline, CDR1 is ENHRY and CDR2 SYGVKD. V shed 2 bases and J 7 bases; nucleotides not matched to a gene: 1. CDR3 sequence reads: CAISEGDRGQPQHF. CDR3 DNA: TGTGCCATCAGTGAGGGGGACAGGGGGCAGCCCCAGCATTTT.

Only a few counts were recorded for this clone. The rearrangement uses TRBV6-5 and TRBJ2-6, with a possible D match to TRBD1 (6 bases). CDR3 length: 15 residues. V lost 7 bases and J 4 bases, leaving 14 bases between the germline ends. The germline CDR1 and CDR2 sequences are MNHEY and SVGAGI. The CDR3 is CASTKTGYGANVLTF. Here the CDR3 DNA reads TGTGCCAGCACTAAAACAGGGTACGGGGCCAACGTCCTGACTTTC.

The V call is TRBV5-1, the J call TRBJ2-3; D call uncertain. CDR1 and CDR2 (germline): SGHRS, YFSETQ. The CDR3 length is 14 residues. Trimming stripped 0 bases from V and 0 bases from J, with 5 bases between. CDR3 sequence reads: CASSLADSTDTQYF. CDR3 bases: TGCGCCAGCAGCTTGGCCGACAGCACAGATACGCAGTATTTT.

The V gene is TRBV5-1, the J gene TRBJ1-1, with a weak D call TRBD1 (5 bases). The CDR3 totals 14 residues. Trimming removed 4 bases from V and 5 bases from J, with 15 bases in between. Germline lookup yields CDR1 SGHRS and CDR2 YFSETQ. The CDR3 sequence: CASSASVGETEAFF. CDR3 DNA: TGCGCCAGCAGCGCGTCAGTAGGGGAAACTGAAGCTTTCTTT. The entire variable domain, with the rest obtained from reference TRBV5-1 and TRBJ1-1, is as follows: KAGVTQTPRYLIKTRGQQVTLSCSPISGHRSVSWYQQTPGQGLQFLFEYFSETQRNKGNFPGRFSGRQFSNSRSEMNVSTLELGDSALYLCASSASVGETEAFFGQGTRLTVV.

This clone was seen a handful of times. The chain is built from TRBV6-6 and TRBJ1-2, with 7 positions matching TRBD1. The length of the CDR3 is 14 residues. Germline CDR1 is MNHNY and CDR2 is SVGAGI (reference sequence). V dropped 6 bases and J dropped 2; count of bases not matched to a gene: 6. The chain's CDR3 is CASSQGQENYGYTF. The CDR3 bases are TGTGCCAGCAGCCAAGGACAGGAAAACTATGGCTACACCTTC.

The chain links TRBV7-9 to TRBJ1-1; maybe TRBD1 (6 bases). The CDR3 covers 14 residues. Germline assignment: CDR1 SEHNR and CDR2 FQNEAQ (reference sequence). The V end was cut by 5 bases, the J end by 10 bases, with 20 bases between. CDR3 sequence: CASSTNTEQGRAFF. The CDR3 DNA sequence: TGTGCCAGCAGCACGAACACCGAACAGGGCCGAGCTTTCTTT.

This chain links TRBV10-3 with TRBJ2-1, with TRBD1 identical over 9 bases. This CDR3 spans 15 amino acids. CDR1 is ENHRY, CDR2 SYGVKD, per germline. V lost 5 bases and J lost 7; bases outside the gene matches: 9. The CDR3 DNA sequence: TGTGCCATCAGTAATACCCGGGACAGGGAAAATGAGCAGTTCTTC. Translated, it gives CAISNTRDRENEQFF.